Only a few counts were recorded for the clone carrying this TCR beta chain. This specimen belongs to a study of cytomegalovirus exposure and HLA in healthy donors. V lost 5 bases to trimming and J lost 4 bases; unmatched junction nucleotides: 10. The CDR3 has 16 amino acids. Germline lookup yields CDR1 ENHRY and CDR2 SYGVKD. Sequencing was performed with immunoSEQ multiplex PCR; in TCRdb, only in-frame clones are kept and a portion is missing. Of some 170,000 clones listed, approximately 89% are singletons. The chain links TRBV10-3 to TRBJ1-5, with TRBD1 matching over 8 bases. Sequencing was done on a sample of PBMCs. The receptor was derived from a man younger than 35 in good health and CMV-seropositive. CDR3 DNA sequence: TGTGCCATCAGTAACCTTACCGGGACAGGAAATCAGCCCCAGCATTTT. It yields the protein CAISNLTGTGNQPQHF.